This T cell receptor (beta chain) was recovered during a study of metastatic and nonmetastatic thyroid tumors. Study-wide context: Across blood and tumor or nodule tissue, repertoires from malignant and benign thyroid patients were compared with one another.

Each patient came to thyroid surgery without any prior treatment (of any kind). MiXCR re-clonotyped the PCR reads for TCRdb. Among about 20,000 clones listed, 12% were seen once. V lost 1 base and J lost 6; bases outside the gene matches: 3. Germline values: CDR1 SQVTM, CDR2 ANQGSEA. This CDR3 region has 13 residues. This clone has only a few counts. The sample taken for sequencing was blood. The J gene is TRBJ2-4, the V gene TRBV29-1, with 7 bases identical to TRBD2. The sequence came from a male donor with papillary thyroid cancer or a benign thyroid nodule (not recorded which). Some clones in this sample may be carry-over from other donors' samples. CDR3 protein: CSVEAGGANIQYF. In nucleotides, the CDR3 is TGCAGCGTTGAAGCGGGAGGTGCAAACATTCAGTACTTC.